These 10 T cell receptor beta chains were all obtained from the same sample, sequenced in a study of radiation and T cells in renal cell carcinoma. Profiled with immunoSEQ multiplex PCR; TCRdb holds only in-frame clones, not every one. The data show approximately 90,000 clones, approximately 80% seen once. Time point noted: blood 4 weeks post-SBRT, at nephrectomy. Treatment noted: 15 Gy SBRT to primary tumor, nephrectomy 4 weeks later. Here the sequenced sample was blood, taken from a patient whose treatment included radiotherapy and nephrectomy. These receptor sequences come from a man aged 45-65 years with renal cell carcinoma.

The gene calls are TRBV2 and TRBJ2-5, with 7 bases identical to TRBD1. The CDR3 contains 17 residues. J was trimmed by 4 bases and V by 2 bases; bases with no gene match: 13. The germline V gene encodes CDR1 SNHLY and CDR2 FYNNEI. CDR3 sequence (DNA): TGTGCCAGCAGTGAAATTAACAGCCGGACAGGTGGAGAGACCCAGTACTTC. Encoded protein: CASSEINSRTGGETQYF.

The rearrangement joins TRBV10-1 to TRBJ2-1; D unresolved. CDR1 WNHNN and CDR2 SYGVQD come from the germline V gene (reference sequence). This CDR3 has 11 residues. V lost 5 bases and J lost 4, with 3 bases in between. Here the CDR3 reads CASSSYNEQFF. CDR3 sequence (DNA): TGCGCCAGCAGTTCATACAATGAGCAGTTCTTC.

The chain employs TRBV14 and TRBJ1-2, with D unresolved. CDR3 size: 17 residues. The V gene's germline CDR1 is SGHDN and CDR2 FVKESK. V was clipped by 0 bases and J by 4 bases, with 18 bases between them. In DNA form, the CDR3 reads TGTGCCAGCAGCCAAGACGTCGACCCTGATCAAGCCTATGGCTACACCTTC. Protein sequence: CASSQDVDPDQAYGYTF.

Comment on this clone: One junction end disagrees with the germline gene, perhaps due to a read error. The V call is TRBV7-7, the J call TRBJ2-1; D perhaps matches TRBD2 (5 bases). The CDR3 contains 14 residues. Looked up from germline, CDR1 is SSHAT and CDR2 is FNYEAQ (reference sequence). DNA for the CDR3: TGTGCTAGCAGCTTAGCGCTTTGGGAGAATGAGCAGTTCTTC. The encoded protein is CASSLALWENEQFF.

This clone was seen a single time. The V call is TRBV21-1, the J call TRBJ1-5; whether TRBD1, the table's D call, matches the DNA was not checked. TRBV21-1 counts as a pseudogene. CDR3 length: 15 amino acids. CDR3 bases: TGTGCCAGCAGCAGGCAGGGGGTGGGCAATCAGCCCCAGCATTTT. This gives the protein CASSRQGVGNQPQHF.

This chain uses TRBV5-6 with TRBJ1-1; D is possibly TRBD1 (5 bases). The V gene lost 5 bases and the J gene lost 1 base, with 9 bases spanning the gap. The CDR3 runs 13 residues. Per the germline V gene, CDR1 is SGHDT and CDR2 is YYEEEE. CDR3 sequence reads: CASRDDRNTEAFF. The CDR3 DNA is TGTGCCAGCAGGGATGACAGGAACACTGAAGCTTTCTTT.

The V and J genes are TRBV5-1 and TRBJ1-5; the D gene is possibly TRBD1 (5 bases). The CDR3 totals 15 residues. Germline lookup yields CDR1 SGHRS and CDR2 YFSETQ. V was cut by 4 bases and J by 1 base, with 12 bases left in between. DNA of the CDR3: TGCGCCAGCAGCGAAGGCGGGGGAAGCAATCAGCCCCAGCATTTT. Translation gives CASSEGGGSNQPQHF.

V and J are TRBV6-6 and TRBJ1-5; D not resolved. Germline V gene data show CDR1 as MNHNY and CDR2 as SVGAGI (reference sequence). Trimming stripped 5 bases from V and 6 bases from J, with 5 bases between. The CDR3 has 11 residues. This CDR3 is CASSPSQPQHF. DNA for the CDR3: TGTGCCAGCAGTCCGAGTCAGCCCCAGCATTTT.

The DNA for the CDR3 is TGCGCCAGCAGCCCAGGCGGGAGCACAGATACGCAGTATTTT. It specifies CASSPGGSTDTQYF. This chain joins TRBV4-3 and TRBJ2-3, with a weak D call TRBD2 (5 bases). Trimming left V 4 bases short and J 0 bases short, with 8 bases between. The V gene's germline CDR1 is LGHNA and CDR2 YSLEER. The CDR3 spans 14 residues.

This chain links TRBV25-1 with TRBJ1-2; TRBD1 aligns across 11 bases. V shed 11 bases, J shed 7 bases, and the junction held 6 bases outside the gene matches. CDR3 length: 12 residues. Germline V gene sequence: CDR1 MGHDK, CDR2 SYGVNS. The CDR3, as DNA: TGTGCCGGACAGGGGGCTTTGGGTGGCTACACCTTC. Translated: CAGQGALGGYTF.